This TCR beta chain is from a study of shared clonotypes between healthy human individuals. For this clone: The target antigen is unknown.

Profiling relied on immunoSEQ multiplex PCR, and the TCRdb table lists in-frame clones only, not all of them. Of 2.3 million or so clones in the sample, 90% to 95% were seen once. Nashville, Tennessee was home to all donors, who were Caucasian adults. The germline CDR1 and CDR2 sequences are MNHNY and SVGAGI (reference sequence). The V gene end was trimmed by 6 bases and the J gene end by 3 bases; junction bases not matched to a gene: 11. The CDR3 spans 16 residues. Study-level findings and limits: Across subsets, estimated richness was generally greater for naive than for memory populations.

Sequences were obtained from naive CD4+ T cells from PBMCs. Subset defined: CD45RA+ positively selected. This chain joins TRBV6-6 and TRBJ1-2, with 9 bases identical to TRBD1. The receptor was isolated from a young man in good health. Some clones in this sample may be carry-over from other donors' samples. CDR3 bases: TGTGCCAGCAGCCCGGACAGGGGCACTCTAGACTATGGCTACACCTTC. Residues: CASSPDRGTLDYGYTF.